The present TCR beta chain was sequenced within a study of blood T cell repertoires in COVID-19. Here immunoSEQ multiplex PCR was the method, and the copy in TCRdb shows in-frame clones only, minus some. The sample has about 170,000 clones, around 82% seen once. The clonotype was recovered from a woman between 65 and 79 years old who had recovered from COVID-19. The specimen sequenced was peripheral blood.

In DNA form, the CDR3 reads TGTGCCAGCAACAGGGGACAGGGGGACTATGGCTACACCTTC. Its translation is CASNRGQGDYGYTF. The V gene is TRBV6-5, the J gene TRBJ1-2; TRBD1 aligns across 11 bases. This CDR3 is 14 amino acids long. Germline V gene data show CDR1 as MNHEY and CDR2 as SVGAGI. The V segment lost 7 bases and the J segment 3 bases; nucleotides outside the gene matches: 4.